This is a list of T cell receptor beta chains from one sample in a study of T cells in localized non-small cell lung cancer. Assay: immunoSEQ multiplex PCR; the TCRdb copy retains only in-frame clones and omits some. Of about 45,000 clones detected, about 76% appear once; the ten largest clones hold about a sixth. The material sequenced was peripheral blood mononuclear cells, taken before any cancer treatment. Source of these receptors: a man aged 35-75 years with stage III lung adenocarcinoma. CDR3s include the opening cysteine and the closing phenylalanine or tryptophan. D genes are given only for firm matches. For some rows the clone size is stated as once, few or many, or as a class when expanded; others skip it.

d_gene: -; v_gene: TRBV19; j_gene: TRBJ2-1; abundance: -; CDR3nt: TGTGCCGTTGAGGGCAGGGTCGACAATGAGCAGTTCTTC; CDR3aa: CAVEGRVDNEQFF
d_gene: TRBD2; v_gene: TRBV4-2; j_gene: TRBJ2-1; abundance: few; CDR3nt: TGTGCCAGCAGCCAAGAGGGGCTCCGGGGGGGCGAGCAGTTCTTC; CDR3aa: CASSQEGLRGGEQFF
d_gene: -; v_gene: TRBV29-1; j_gene: TRBJ2-1; abundance: -; CDR3nt: TGCAGCGTTAACCTCCGGGACTCTAGCTCCTACAATGAGCAGTTCTTC; CDR3aa: CSVNLRDSSSYNEQFF
d_gene: -; v_gene: TRBV4-1; j_gene: TRBJ2-6; abundance: once; CDR3nt: TGCGCCAGCAGCCAACCCCGTAGGGGCTCCTCCTCTGGGGCCAACGTCCTGACTTTC; CDR3aa: CASSQPRRGSSSGANVLTF
d_gene: -; v_gene: TRBV5-1; j_gene: TRBJ2-5; abundance: -; CDR3nt: TGCGCCAGCAGCTTGTCTACCGGGGAGACCCAGTACTTC; CDR3aa: CASSLSTGETQYF
d_gene: -; v_gene: TRBV11-2; j_gene: TRBJ2-7; abundance: -; CDR3nt: TGTGCCAGCAGCTTAGAGGGGCAGGGTTTTGGTGACGAGCAGTACTTC; CDR3aa: CASSLEGQGFGDEQYF
d_gene: -; v_gene: TRBV11-2; j_gene: TRBJ2-7; abundance: -; CDR3nt: TGTGCCAGCAGCTTAGGCGCAGGAACCTACGAGCAGTACTTC; CDR3aa: CASSLGAGTYEQYF
d_gene: TRBD2; v_gene: TRBV11-2; j_gene: TRBJ2-7; abundance: -; CDR3nt: TGTGCCAGCACCATTACCAGTGGAGCGGGGGGGCTGTACGAGCAGTACTTC; CDR3aa: CASTITSGAGGLYEQYF
d_gene: -; v_gene: TRBV6-6; j_gene: TRBJ2-1; abundance: -; CDR3nt: TGTGCCAGCAGTTACTCTTTCAATGAGCAGTTCTTC; CDR3aa: CASSYSFNEQFF
d_gene: -; v_gene: TRBV27; j_gene: TRBJ2-1; abundance: -; CDR3nt: TGTGCCAGCAGTTCAGACGGCTTCTCCTACAATGAGCAGTTCTTC; CDR3aa: CASSSDGFSYNEQFF
d_gene: TRBD1; v_gene: TRBV18; j_gene: TRBJ2-1; abundance: -; CDR3nt: TGTGCCAGCTCACCCGGGACAGGGGACTCCTACAATGAGCAGTTCTTC; CDR3aa: CASSPGTGDSYNEQFF
d_gene: -; v_gene: TRBV6-5; j_gene: TRBJ2-3; abundance: -; CDR3nt: TGTGCCAGCAGTCTACTCAGAACAGATACGCAGTATTTT; CDR3aa: CASSLLRTDTQYF
d_gene: -; v_gene: TRBV6-4; j_gene: TRBJ1-4; abundance: -; CDR3nt: TGTGCCAGCACTGAGAGGTTGGTTGAACTGTTTTTT; CDR3aa: CASTERLVELFF
d_gene: TRBD1; v_gene: TRBV7-8; j_gene: TRBJ2-7; abundance: -; CDR3nt: TGTGCCAGCAGCTTAGCGGGACAGGGCTACGAGCAGTACTTC; CDR3aa: CASSLAGQGYEQYF
d_gene: -; v_gene: TRBV19; j_gene: TRBJ1-3; abundance: -; CDR3nt: TGTGCCAGTAGTATTGACCACTCTGGAAACACCATATATTTT; CDR3aa: CASSIDHSGNTIYF
d_gene: -; v_gene: TRBV10-3; j_gene: TRBJ2-1; abundance: -; CDR3nt: TGTGCCGCGTCGCGGACCCAGGACTACAATGAGCAGTTCTTC; CDR3aa: CAASRTQDYNEQFF
d_gene: TRBD1; v_gene: TRBV27; j_gene: TRBJ1-1; abundance: -; CDR3nt: TGTGCCAGCAGTTTATCGGGTTCGGACAGGCCCCTGAGCACTGAAGCTTTCTTT; CDR3aa: CASSLSGSDRPLSTEAFF
d_gene: TRBD2; v_gene: TRBV19; j_gene: TRBJ2-1; abundance: -; CDR3nt: TGTGCCAGTAGTATATCTACGGGGGGGCCATTCGGAGATGAGCAGTTCTTC; CDR3aa: CASSISTGGPFGDEQFF
d_gene: -; v_gene: TRBV6-5; j_gene: TRBJ2-2; abundance: -; CDR3nt: TGTGCCAGCAGTTACTCGACTGGGTTGGCCACCGGGGAGCTGTTTTTT; CDR3aa: CASSYSTGLATGELFF
d_gene: -; v_gene: TRBV19; j_gene: TRBJ2-2; abundance: -; CDR3nt: TGTGCCAGTAGTATAGCGGCCCGCTCTGCCGGGGAGCTGTTTTTT; CDR3aa: CASSIAARSAGELFF
d_gene: -; v_gene: TRBV5-1; j_gene: TRBJ2-1; abundance: -; CDR3nt: TGCGCCAGCAGCTTGACCTGGACAGTGAGCTCCTACAATGAGCAGTTCTTC; CDR3aa: CASSLTWTVSSYNEQFF
d_gene: -; v_gene: TRBV5-1; j_gene: TRBJ1-1; abundance: -; CDR3nt: TGCGCCAGCAGCCTCATAATCGGGTCGGACACTGAAGCTTTCTTT; CDR3aa: CASSLIIGSDTEAFF
d_gene: -; v_gene: TRBV30; j_gene: TRBJ2-5; abundance: -; CDR3nt: TGTGCCTGGAGTGTCTGGGGGGCCTTCCAAGAGACCCAGTACTTC; CDR3aa: CAWSVWGAFQETQYF
d_gene: -; v_gene: TRBV29-1; j_gene: TRBJ1-5; abundance: few; CDR3nt: TGCAGCGAAGAAGATGGGGGGGGACACCCGGATCAGCCCCAGCATTTT; CDR3aa: CSEEDGGGHPDQPQHF
d_gene: -; v_gene: TRBV27; j_gene: TRBJ2-3; abundance: -; CDR3nt: TGTGCCAGCAGTTTCTCCGATACGCAGTATTTT; CDR3aa: CASSFSDTQYF
d_gene: TRBD1; v_gene: TRBV25-1; j_gene: TRBJ2-3; abundance: few; CDR3nt: TGTGCCAGCACCGGGGACAGGGTCACAGATACGCAGTATTTT; CDR3aa: CASTGDRVTDTQYF
d_gene: -; v_gene: TRBV5-6; j_gene: TRBJ1-2; abundance: few; CDR3nt: TGTGCCAGCAGCCTCCGACTGAATCCCCGACAACACTATGGCTACACCTTC; CDR3aa: CASSLRLNPRQHYGYTF
d_gene: -; v_gene: TRBV6-1; j_gene: TRBJ2-5; abundance: -; CDR3nt: TGTGCCAGCAGTGAATCTGGTGACGGTGAAGAGACCCAGTACTTC; CDR3aa: CASSESGDGEETQYF
d_gene: TRBD2; v_gene: TRBV7-2; j_gene: TRBJ2-1; abundance: -; CDR3nt: TGTGCCAGCAGCCCCTTTAGCGGGGGCCGGTACAATGAGCAGTTCTTC; CDR3aa: CASSPFSGGRYNEQFF
d_gene: -; v_gene: TRBV18; j_gene: TRBJ2-5; abundance: few; CDR3nt: TGTGCCAGCTCACCGTCCCCGGACCCGGGAGAGACCCAGTACTTC; CDR3aa: CASSPSPDPGETQYF
d_gene: -; v_gene: TRBV10-1; j_gene: TRBJ1-6; abundance: -; CDR3nt: TGCGCCAGCCAAGACGGGAGCTCCTATAATTCACCCCTCCACTTT; CDR3aa: CASQDGSSYNSPLHF
d_gene: TRBD1; v_gene: TRBV7-6; j_gene: TRBJ2-7; abundance: -; CDR3nt: TGTGCCAGCAGCGAGGACAGGACCTACGAGCAGTACTTC; CDR3aa: CASSEDRTYEQYF
d_gene: TRBD1; v_gene: TRBV6-6; j_gene: TRBJ2-1; abundance: once; CDR3nt: TGTGCCAGCACCCTCGGACAGGCCAGCTCCTACAATGAGCAGTTCTTC; CDR3aa: CASTLGQASSYNEQFF
d_gene: -; v_gene: TRBV7-9; j_gene: TRBJ1-2; abundance: -; CDR3nt: TGTGCCAGCAGGCCATACCCGACGGAAACCTACTATGGCTACACCTTC; CDR3aa: CASRPYPTETYYGYTF
d_gene: TRBD1; v_gene: TRBV7-2; j_gene: TRBJ1-1; abundance: -; CDR3nt: TGTGCCAGCAGCTACAGGGGGGTTACTGAAGCTTTCTTT; CDR3aa: CASSYRGVTEAFF
d_gene: -; v_gene: TRBV7-8; j_gene: TRBJ1-1; abundance: -; CDR3nt: TGTGCCAGCAGCTTATTGGTACCCGTGAACACTGAAGCTTTCTTT; CDR3aa: CASSLLVPVNTEAFF
d_gene: TRBD2; v_gene: TRBV7-6; j_gene: TRBJ2-1; abundance: -; CDR3nt: TGTGCCAGCAGAGCTACTAGCGGGGGGAGCTCCTACAATGAGCAGTTCTTC; CDR3aa: CASRATSGGSSYNEQFF
d_gene: TRBD1; v_gene: TRBV5-8; j_gene: TRBJ2-1; abundance: -; CDR3nt: TGTGCCAGCAGCTCCGGGACAGGGGACATCGGGGACTACAATGAGCAGTTCTTC; CDR3aa: CASSSGTGDIGDYNEQFF
d_gene: -; v_gene: TRBV5-4; j_gene: TRBJ2-5; abundance: once; CDR3nt: TGTGCCAGCAGCTTAGGGTTCCTCCCCCAAGAGACCCAGTACTTC; CDR3aa: CASSLGFLPQETQYF
d_gene: -; v_gene: TRBV2; j_gene: TRBJ1-1; abundance: -; CDR3nt: TGTGCCAGCCGCTCCCCTCCGGGACTCCCGGCGAACACTGAAGCTTTCTTT; CDR3aa: CASRSPPGLPANTEAFF
d_gene: TRBD1; v_gene: TRBV19; j_gene: TRBJ2-3; abundance: -; CDR3nt: TGTGCCAGTAGCCGGGACAGGGGATCAGATACGCAGTATTTT; CDR3aa: CASSRDRGSDTQYF
d_gene: TRBD1; v_gene: TRBV6-6; j_gene: TRBJ2-2; abundance: -; CDR3nt: TGTGCCAGCAATAGGGGGCTGGACACCGGGGAGCTGTTTTTT; CDR3aa: CASNRGLDTGELFF
d_gene: -; v_gene: TRBV5-1; j_gene: TRBJ1-1; abundance: -; CDR3nt: TGCGCCAGCAGCTTAAAACAGGGGAACACTGAAGCTTTCTTT; CDR3aa: CASSLKQGNTEAFF
d_gene: TRBD2; v_gene: TRBV6-1; j_gene: TRBJ2-5; abundance: few; CDR3nt: TGTGCCAGCAGTGAAAGCGGGGCGCAAGAGACCCAGTACTTC; CDR3aa: CASSESGAQETQYF
d_gene: -; v_gene: TRBV5-1; j_gene: TRBJ2-1; abundance: once; CDR3nt: TGCGCCAGCAGCTTGGCCCCGGATTACAATGAGCAGTTCTTC; CDR3aa: CASSLAPDYNEQFF
d_gene: -; v_gene: TRBV7-9; j_gene: TRBJ1-2; abundance: -; CDR3nt: TGTGCCAGCAGCCCCCCATCCGGACAGCAGCTTTATGGCTACACCTTC; CDR3aa: CASSPPSGQQLYGYTF
d_gene: -; v_gene: TRBV30; j_gene: TRBJ1-1; abundance: once; CDR3nt: TGTGCCTGGAGTGTACAGATGTTTACAGGGCGGGGGGACACTGAAGCTTTCTTT; CDR3aa: CAWSVQMFTGRGDTEAFF
d_gene: TRBD1; v_gene: TRBV6-6; j_gene: TRBJ2-7; abundance: -; CDR3nt: TGTGCCAGCAGTTGGGGACAGAGTTCCGAGCAGTACTTC; CDR3aa: CASSWGQSSEQYF
d_gene: -; v_gene: TRBV10-3; j_gene: TRBJ2-7; abundance: -; CDR3nt: TGTGCCATCAGTGAGGATAGTCAGGGTCGGTACGAGCAGTACTTC; CDR3aa: CAISEDSQGRYEQYF
d_gene: TRBD2; v_gene: TRBV5-4; j_gene: TRBJ2-1; abundance: -; CDR3nt: TGTGCCAGCAGCTTGGTGGGCGGCGGGGGGCCCTACAATGAGCAGTTCTTC; CDR3aa: CASSLVGGGGPYNEQFF
d_gene: -; v_gene: TRBV6-5; j_gene: TRBJ1-4; abundance: -; CDR3nt: TGTGCCAGCAGTCAGGGTAATGAAAAACTGTTTTTT; CDR3aa: CASSQGNEKLFF
d_gene: -; v_gene: TRBV2; j_gene: TRBJ2-5; abundance: -; CDR3nt: TGTGCCAGCAGTTTAGGGGGTTGGGAGACCCAGTACTTC; CDR3aa: CASSLGGWETQYF
d_gene: -; v_gene: TRBV27; j_gene: TRBJ2-5; abundance: -; CDR3nt: TGTGCCAGCAGTTTAAACTCTGGAGGGGAAGAGACCCAGTACTTC; CDR3aa: CASSLNSGGEETQYF
d_gene: -; v_gene: TRBV11-2; j_gene: TRBJ2-3; abundance: -; CDR3nt: TGTGCCAGCACACGGAAGGATACGCAGTATTTT; CDR3aa: CASTRKDTQYF